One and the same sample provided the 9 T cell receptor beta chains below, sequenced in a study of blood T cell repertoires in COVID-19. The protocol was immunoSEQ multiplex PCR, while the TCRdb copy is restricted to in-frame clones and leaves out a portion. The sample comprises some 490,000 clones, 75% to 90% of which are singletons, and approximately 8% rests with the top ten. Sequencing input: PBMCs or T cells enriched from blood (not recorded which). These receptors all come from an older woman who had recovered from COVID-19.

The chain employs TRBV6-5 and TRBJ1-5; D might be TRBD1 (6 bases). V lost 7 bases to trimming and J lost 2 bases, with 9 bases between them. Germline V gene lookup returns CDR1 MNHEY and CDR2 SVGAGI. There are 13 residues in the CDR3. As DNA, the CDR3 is TGTGCCAGCAACAGGGATGGCAATCAGCCCCAGCATTTT. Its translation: CASNRDGNQPQHF.

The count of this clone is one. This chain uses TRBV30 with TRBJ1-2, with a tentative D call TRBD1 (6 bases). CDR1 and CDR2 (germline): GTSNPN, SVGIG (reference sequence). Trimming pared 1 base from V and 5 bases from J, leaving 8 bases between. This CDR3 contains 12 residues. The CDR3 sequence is CAWSAQGYGYTF. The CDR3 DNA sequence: TGTGCCTGGAGTGCACAGGGTTATGGCTACACCTTC.

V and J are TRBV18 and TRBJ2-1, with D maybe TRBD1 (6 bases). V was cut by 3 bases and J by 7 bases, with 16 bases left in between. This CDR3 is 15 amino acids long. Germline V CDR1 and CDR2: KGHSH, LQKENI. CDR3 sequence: CASSPRTGSGNEQFF. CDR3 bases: TGTGCCAGCTCACCCCGAACAGGGAGTGGTAATGAGCAGTTCTTC.

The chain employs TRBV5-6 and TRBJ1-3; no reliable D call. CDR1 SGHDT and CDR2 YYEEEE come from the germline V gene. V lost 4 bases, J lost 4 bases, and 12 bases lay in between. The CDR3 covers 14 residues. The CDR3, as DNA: TGTGCCAGCAGCGTGGCGGGGAGCGGAAACACCATATATTTT. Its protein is CASSVAGSGNTIYF. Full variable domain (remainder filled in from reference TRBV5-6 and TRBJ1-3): DAGVTQSPTHLIKTRGQQVTLRCSPKSGHDTVSWYQQALGQGPQFIFQYYEEEERQRGNFPDRFSGHQFPNYSSELNVNALLLGDSALYLCASSVAGSGNTIYFGEGSWLTVV.

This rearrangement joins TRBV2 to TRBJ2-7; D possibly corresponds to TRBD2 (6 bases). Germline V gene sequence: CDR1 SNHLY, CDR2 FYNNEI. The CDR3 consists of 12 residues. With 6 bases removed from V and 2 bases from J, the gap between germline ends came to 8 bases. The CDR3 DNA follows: TGTGCCAGCAGGGGGGGAACCTACGAGCAGTACTTC. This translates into CASRGGTYEQYF.

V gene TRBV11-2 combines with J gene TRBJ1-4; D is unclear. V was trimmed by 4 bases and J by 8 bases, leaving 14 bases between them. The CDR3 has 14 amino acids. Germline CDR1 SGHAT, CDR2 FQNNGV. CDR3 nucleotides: TGTGCCAGCAGCTCGCGACGCCCAGCGGAAAAACTGTTTTTT. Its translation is CASSSRRPAEKLFF.

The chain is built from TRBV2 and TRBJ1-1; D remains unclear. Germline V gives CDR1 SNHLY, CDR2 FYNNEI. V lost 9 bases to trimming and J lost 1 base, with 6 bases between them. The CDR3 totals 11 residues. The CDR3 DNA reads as TGTGCCAGGGAGGGGAACACTGAAGCTTTCTTT. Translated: CAREGNTEAFF.

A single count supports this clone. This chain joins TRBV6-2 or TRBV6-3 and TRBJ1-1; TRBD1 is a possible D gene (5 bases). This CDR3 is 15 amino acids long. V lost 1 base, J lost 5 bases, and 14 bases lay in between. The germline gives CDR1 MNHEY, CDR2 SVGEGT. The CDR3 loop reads CASSYYLRVVTEAFF. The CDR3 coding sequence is TGTGCCAGCAGTTACTACCTCAGGGTAGTAACTGAAGCTTTCTTT.

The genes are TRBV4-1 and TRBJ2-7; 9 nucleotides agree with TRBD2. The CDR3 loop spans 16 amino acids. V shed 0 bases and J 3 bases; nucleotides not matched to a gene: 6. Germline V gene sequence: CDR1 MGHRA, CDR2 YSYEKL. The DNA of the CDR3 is TGCGCCAGCAGCCAAGATGCTAGCGGGGTGGGCTACGAGCAGTACTTC. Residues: CASSQDASGVGYEQYF.